This entry lists 21 T cell receptor beta chains sequenced from one sample in a study of T cells in Graves' hyperthyroidism and ophthalmopathy. Template material for amplifying TCR beta CDR3 regions consisted of RNA transcripts. First-round RT-PCR with HTBI primers amplified the TCR CDR3 region. TCRdb recomputed calls from the multiplex PCR reads with MiXCR, one row per CDR3 protein. Among about 350,000 distinct CDR3 sequences, approximately 15% were seen once, and the ten largest hold around 23%. Sequencing used blood. These receptors were collected from a woman aged 25-40 years with Graves' hyperthyroidism.

The chain combines TRBV12-3 or TRBV12-4 with TRBJ2-1; 9 bases fit TRBD2. The CDR3 sequence is 15 residues long. The junction had 6 bases not matched to a gene; V was cut back by 7 bases and J by 2 bases. The CDR3 is CASNPLAGAYNEQFF. In nucleotides, the CDR3 is TGTGCCAGCAACCCCTTAGCGGGAGCCTACAATGAGCAGTTCTTC.

This clonotype showed up many times. The J gene is TRBJ1-5, the V gene TRBV19, with D possibly matching TRBD1 (5 bases). This CDR3 is built from 13 residues. Deletions cut 5 bases from V and 8 bases from J, with 13 bases between. Germline lookup yields CDR1 LNHDA and CDR2 SQIVND (reference sequence). The CDR3 loop reads CASSWGEVKPQHF. CDR3 sequence (DNA): TGTGCCAGTAGTTGGGGGGAGGTGAAGCCCCAGCATTTT.

V and J are TRBV19 and TRBJ2-5, with a weak D call TRBD1 (6 bases). From germline, CDR1 is LNHDA and CDR2 SQIVND (reference sequence). The CDR3 is made up of 15 amino acids. V lost 1 base and J lost 4, with 13 bases in between. CDR3 sequence reads: CASSIGGGVGETQYF. CDR3 DNA sequence: TGTGCCAGTAGTATAGGTGGGGGCGTCGGAGAGACCCAGTACTTC. Filled out from reference TRBV19 and TRBJ2-5, the complete variable domain reads DGGITQSPKYLFRKEGQNVTLSCEQNLNHDAMYWYRQDPGQGLRLIYYSQIVNDFQKGDIAEGYSVSREKKESFPLTVTSAQKNPTAFYLCASSIGGGVGETQYFGPGTRLLVL.

The chain uses TRBV2 and TRBJ2-2; D might be TRBD1 (5 bases). The V end lost 6 bases, the J end lost 6 bases, and 14 bases lay between the germline ends. This CDR3 contains 14 residues. Germline CDR1 SNHLY, CDR2 FYNNEI. The CDR3: CASRGQRGSGELFF. The CDR3, as DNA: TGTGCCAGCAGAGGGCAAAGGGGATCCGGGGAGCTGTTTTTT.

This clonotype was recorded at least ten times. The genes are TRBV27 and TRBJ2-7, with a possible D match to TRBD2 (5 bases). Germline values: CDR1 MNHEY, CDR2 SMNVEV (reference sequence). The V end lost 5 bases, the J end lost 5 bases, and 16 bases lay between the germline ends. The CDR3 runs to 14 residues. The chain's CDR3 is CASSPSTSYHEQYF. CDR3 nucleotides: TGTGCCAGCAGTCCGTCCACTAGTTACCACGAGCAGTACTTC.

The sample holds a few counts of this clonotype. The V gene is TRBV18, the J gene TRBJ1-5; D is possibly TRBD1 (6 bases). This CDR3 spans 14 amino acids. Trimming took off 4 bases at V and 7 bases at J, with 14 bases between the two ends. Germline CDR1 and CDR2: KGHSH and LQKENI. CDR3 coding DNA: TGTGCCAGCTCACGGGAGGACAGTCCCCAGCCCCAGCATTTT. As protein: CASSREDSPQPQHF. The whole variable domain, filled in from reference TRBV18 and TRBJ1-5, reads NAGVMQNPRHLVRRRGQEARLRCSPMKGHSHVYWYRQLPEEGLKFMVYLQKENIIDESGMPKERFSAEFPKEGPSILRIQQVVRGDSAAYFCASSREDSPQPQHFGDGTRLSIL.

This clonotype was recorded a few times. This chain joins TRBV7-9 and TRBJ2-7; 8 bases are a match to TRBD1. The V gene end was trimmed by 4 bases and the J gene end by 7 bases; junction bases not matched to a gene: 12. Germline CDR1 reads SEHNR; CDR2 reads FQNEAQ (reference sequence). CDR3 length equals 15 residues. The CDR3 nucleotides are TGTGCCAGCAGCTCGCCGGTTCAGGGGGCGAGGGAGCAGTACTTC. Protein: CASSSPVQGAREQYF. Looking up the rest from reference TRBV7-9 and TRBJ2-7 gives the full variable domain: DTGVSQNPRHKITKRGQNVTFRCDPISEHNRLYWYRQTLGQGPEFLTYFQNEAQLEKSRLLSDRFSAERPKGSFSTLEIQRTEQGDSAMYLCASSSPVQGAREQYFGPGTRLTVT.

The V and J genes are TRBV20-1 and TRBJ2-3, with 13 bases fitting TRBD2. V lost 6 bases and J lost 3; bases outside the gene matches: 3. The CDR3 totals 14 residues. Germline assignment: CDR1 DFQATT and CDR2 SNEGSKA (reference sequence). In DNA, the CDR3 is TGCAGTGCGAGGACTAGCGGGAGAACAGATACGCAGTATTTT. This sequence encodes CSARTSGRTDTQYF.

This rearrangement joins TRBV20-1 to TRBJ1-2; D gene unclear. This CDR3 comprises 12 residues. The ends were cut back, 1 base at V and 0 bases at J, with 3 bases in the middle. The germline V gene encodes CDR1 DFQATT and CDR2 SNEGSKA (reference sequence). CDR3 nucleotides: TGCAGTGCTAGAGGAGCTAACTATGGCTACACCTTC. Amino acid sequence: CSARGANYGYTF.

In its sample, this clonotype was seen many times. This sequence joins TRBV7-3 and TRBJ2-1; D gene uncertain. The CDR3 extends over 13 amino acids. V lost 3 bases, J lost 14 bases, and 17 bases lay in between. CDR1 is SGHTA and CDR2 is FQGTGA in the germline V gene. DNA of the CDR3: TGTGCCAGCAGCTTTAGAATGCTAGATTCGAAGTTCTTC. Its protein product is CASSFRMLDSKFF.

This clonotype came up many times. This chain links TRBV3-1 with TRBJ1-1; D is undetermined. CDR1 is LGHDT and CDR2 is YNNKEL in the germline V gene (reference sequence). Trimming took 4 bases from V and 7 from J, leaving 16 bases between them. This CDR3 comprises 14 residues. Written as DNA, the CDR3 is TGTGCCAGCAGCCTGGACGGATTAAAGGGTGAAGCTTTCTTT. It encodes CASSLDGLKGEAFF.

This clonotype was recorded many times. The rearrangement links TRBV11-2 to TRBJ1-5, with D perhaps matching TRBD1 (5 bases). V lost 4 bases and J lost 4, with 14 bases in between. This CDR3 comprises 15 residues. Germline V gives CDR1 SGHAT, CDR2 FQNNGV. In DNA, the CDR3 is TGTGCCAGCAGCTCAGGAGAGACAGAGAATCAGCCCCAGCATTTT. Translating gives CASSSGETENQPQHF.

This clonotype was found a few times. The V gene is TRBV2, the J gene TRBJ2-1; D uncertain. CDR1 is SNHLY and CDR2 is FYNNEI in the germline V gene. CDR3 length equals 12 residues. Trimming cost V 8 bases and J 7 bases, with 12 bases left between them. CDR3 amino acids: CASRIEANEQFF. The CDR3 DNA reads as TGTGCCAGCCGGATCGAGGCGAATGAGCAGTTCTTC.

This clonotype was seen more than once but under ten times. The chain couples TRBV19 to TRBJ2-7, with TRBD1 matching over 8 bases. The CDR3 spans 15 residues. The germline gives CDR1 LNHDA, CDR2 SQIVND (reference sequence). Trimming cost V 5 bases and J 2 bases; bases outside gene matches: 8. Written as DNA, the CDR3 is TGTGCCAGTAGTTCGACAGGGGTGAGTCCCTACGAGCAGTACTTC. Translated: CASSSTGVSPYEQYF.

The rearrangement joins TRBV20-1 to TRBJ2-2; TRBD2 might be the D (5 bases). There are 15 residues in the CDR3. Germline V gene lookup returns CDR1 DFQATT and CDR2 SNEGSKA (reference sequence). Trimming removed 6 bases at V and 2 bases at J, with 16 bases between. In nucleotides, the CDR3 is TGCAGTGCCCCCCGGCGAGGGCGTAACACCGGGGAGCTGTTTTTT. Translated: CSAPRRGRNTGELFF.

The V call is TRBV6-2 or TRBV6-3, the J call TRBJ2-7; 9 nucleotides align to TRBD2. CDR3 length: 16 amino acids. V lost 0 bases and J lost 3; bases outside the gene matches: 6. Germline V gene sequence: CDR1 MNHEY, CDR2 SVGEGT. The CDR3 nucleotides are TGTGCCAGCAGTTACTCTAGCGGGAGCTTCGGCTACGAGCAGTACTTC. It codes for CASSYSSGSFGYEQYF.

In this sample, this clonotype turned up many times. The chain employs TRBV27 and TRBJ2-7; 8 bases agree with TRBD2. There are 15 residues in the CDR3. The germline V gene has CDR1 MNHEY and CDR2 SMNVEV (reference sequence). J was trimmed by 3 bases and V by 6 bases; bases with no gene match: 10. The CDR3 region is CASRDPSGGVYEQYF. For the CDR3, the DNA is TGTGCCAGCAGGGACCCGTCCGGGGGGGTCTACGAGCAGTACTTC.

DNA for the CDR3: TGTGCCGGGGGTATGGGAGGGGTACCCTACGAGCAGTACTTC. This codes for CAGGMGGVPYEQYF. The genes are TRBV30 and TRBJ2-7, with 7 bases that match TRBD2. Germline V gene lookup returns CDR1 GTSNPN and CDR2 SVGIG (reference sequence). The CDR3 totals 14 residues. The ends lost 8 bases at V and 2 bases at J; junction bases unmatched: 12.

This clonotype showed up many times. The chain links TRBV20-1 to TRBJ2-7; TRBD1 matches at 12 bases. The junction had 8 bases not matched to a gene; V was cut back by 6 bases and J by 5 bases. The CDR3 is made up of 14 amino acids. The germline CDR1 and CDR2 sequences are DFQATT and SNEGSKA (reference sequence). The chain's CDR3 is CSAKRGDRGHEQYF. CDR3 nucleotides: TGCAGTGCCAAACGAGGGGACAGGGGGCACGAGCAGTACTTC.

This clonotype was counted at least ten times. The V call is TRBV28, the J call TRBJ2-7; D remains ambiguous. CDR1 MDHEN and CDR2 SYDVKM come from the germline V gene. V dropped 3 bases and J dropped 2 bases, with 8 bases sitting between them. The CDR3 has 13 residues. CDR3 bases: TGTGCCAGCAGTTTGATGAACCCCTACGAGCAGTACTTC. It encodes CASSLMNPYEQYF.

This chain uses TRBV18 with TRBJ2-7; D may correspond to TRBD1 or TRBD2 (5 bases each). V lost 2 bases, J lost 0 bases, and 14 bases lay in between. This CDR3 is built from 16 residues. Germline CDR1 KGHSH, CDR2 LQKENI. As DNA, the CDR3 is TGTGCCAGCTCACCATGGGGACCCAAGAACTCCTACGAGCAGTACTTC. Its protein is CASSPWGPKNSYEQYF.